Listed below are T cell receptor beta chains from one sample, sequenced in a study of control samples from healthy donors and cancer patients. The table came from immunoSEQ multiplex PCR; TCRdb's copy has only in-frame clones and leaves some out. This sample has 95,000 to 150,000 clones, with approximately 88% found just once. What was sequenced was blood. These receptors all come from a man aged 50 to 59 in good health. The CDR3 runs from the conserved cysteine through the conserved F or W. A D gene is named only where the DNA matches it firmly. Clone sizes are given selectively: once, few, many, or a class where the clone is expanded.

d_call j_call v_call clone_size cdr3_nt cdr3_aa
- TRBJ1-2 TRBV7-2 - TGTGCCAGCAGCTTAGCGTACGGCTACACCTTC CASSLAYGYTF
TRBD1 TRBJ1-4 TRBV6-5 - TGTGCCAGCAGAGAGCCGGGACAGGGTGAAAAACTGTTTTTT CASREPGQGEKLFF
- TRBJ2-7 TRBV6-5 - TGTGCCAGCAGTCCCCTTTTTACAGGGCCCTACGAGCAGTACTTC CASSPLFTGPYEQYF
- TRBJ1-5 TRBV6-5 - TGTGCCAGCAGTCCGGGAGGGAGGGATCAGCCCCAGCATTTT CASSPGGRDQPQHF
- TRBJ1-4 TRBV7-2 - TGTGCCAGCAGCTTGGCAGGGCAAGAAAAACTGTTTTTT CASSLAGQEKLFF
- TRBJ1-2 TRBV6-5 - TGTGCCAGCAGTTTGGGCCCTGACCGGGCATATGGCTACACCTTC CASSLGPDRAYGYTF
TRBD2 TRBJ2-5 TRBV5-1 once TGCGCCAGCAGCTTGACTAGCGGGGGATACCAAGAGACCCAGTACTTC CASSLTSGGYQETQYF
- TRBJ1-2 TRBV23-1 - TGCGCCAGCAGTCAAGTCTTAAGGAGGGGGGTCTATGGCTACACCTTC CASSQVLRRGVYGYTF
TRBD1 TRBJ1-5 TRBV19 - TGTGCCAGTAGTATAGCCAGGGGGCGGAATCAGCCCCAGCATTTT CASSIARGRNQPQHF
TRBD1 TRBJ1-2 TRBV7-9 once TGTGCCAGCAGCCCCTTAGGCACAGGGGGCAAAGGCTACACCTTC CASSPLGTGGKGYTF
- TRBJ1-2 TRBV28 - TGTGCCAGCAGCCAGCCCTGGGGGGGCGGAAGGAGTGGCTACACCTTC CASSQPWGGGRSGYTF
- TRBJ2-7 TRBV12-3/TRBV12-4 - TGTGCCAGCAGCCGGGGAGGGGGGGACGAGCAGTACTTC CASSRGGGDEQYF
- TRBJ1-2 TRBV30 - TGTGCCTGGAGTGGCGTTAACTATGGCTACACCTTC CAWSGVNYGYTF
- TRBJ2-2 TRBV9 - TGTGCCAGCAGGCGCGGCACCGGGGAGCTGTTTTTT CASRRGTGELFF
- TRBJ1-2 TRBV19 - TGTGCCAGTAGTATGTCGGGCTCCAGCGGCTACACCTTC CASSMSGSSGYTF
- TRBJ2-3 TRBV5-6 once TGTGCCAGCAGCTTGGGGACAGCTCTACCCACAGATACGCAGTATTTT CASSLGTALPTDTQYF
- TRBJ1-2 TRBV5-1 - TGCGCCAGCAGCTACGACGGGAATGGCTACACCTTC CASSYDGNGYTF
- TRBJ1-5 TRBV6-6 once TGTGCCAGCATGGCTCCGGGTGGCAATCAGCCCCAGCATTTT CASMAPGGNQPQHF
- TRBJ1-5 TRBV14 - TGTGCCAGCAGCCACCGTACGGGGCTATATAGCAATCAGCCCCAGCATTTT CASSHRTGLYSNQPQHF
TRBD1 TRBJ1-2 TRBV2 - TGTGCCAGCAGTGAGATACAGGGGGGGAACTATGGCTACACCTTC CASSEIQGGNYGYTF
- TRBJ1-5 TRBV5-1 - TGCGCCAGCAGCTTGGAGGGGCTGGGGCAGCCCCAGCATTTT CASSLEGLGQPQHF
- TRBJ1-6 TRBV5-4 once TGTGCCAGCAGGGGGGAGAGCTCCTATAATTCACCCCTCCACTTT CASRGESSYNSPLHF